The 3 T cell receptor beta chains below come from one sample, sequenced in a study of blood T cell repertoires in COVID-19. The data were produced by immunoSEQ multiplex PCR, yet TCRdb's version contains in-frame clones alone and is incomplete. The sample has some 78,000 clones, roughly 89% seen once. The sequencing input was peripheral blood. Receptor source: a man aged 50-60 years with active or convalescent COVID-19.

V usage is TRBV10-3 and J usage is TRBJ2-2, with 14 bases that match TRBD2. The junction had 6 bases not matched to a gene; V was cut back by 10 bases and J by 2 bases. The germline CDR1 and CDR2 sequences are ENHRY and SYGVKD. The CDR3 has 16 residues. The CDR3 DNA is TGTGCCACCGGGACTAGCGGGGGCCGCAACACCGGGGAGCTGTTTTTT. Protein: CATGTSGGRNTGELFF.

This sequence joins TRBV7-2 and TRBJ2-5; possibly TRBD2 for D (5 bases). V lost 5 bases and J lost 7, with 14 bases in between. Germline-derived CDR1 and CDR2 are SGHTA and FQGNSA. The CDR3 totals 13 residues. The CDR3 region has the DNA TGTGCCAGCAGCGGAAGGAGGCAGGCGACCCAGTACTTC. It yields the protein CASSGRRQATQYF.

This sequence joins TRBV7-8 and TRBJ2-2; a possible D gene is TRBD1 (6 bases). V shed 1 base and J shed 7 bases, with 13 bases lying between them. CDR1 and CDR2 (germline): SGHVS, FQNEAQ. This CDR3 is 15 amino acids long. This chain's CDR3 is CASSLGRGGSGELFF. The CDR3, as DNA: TGTGCCAGCAGCTTAGGCAGGGGTGGGAGCGGGGAGCTGTTTTTT.